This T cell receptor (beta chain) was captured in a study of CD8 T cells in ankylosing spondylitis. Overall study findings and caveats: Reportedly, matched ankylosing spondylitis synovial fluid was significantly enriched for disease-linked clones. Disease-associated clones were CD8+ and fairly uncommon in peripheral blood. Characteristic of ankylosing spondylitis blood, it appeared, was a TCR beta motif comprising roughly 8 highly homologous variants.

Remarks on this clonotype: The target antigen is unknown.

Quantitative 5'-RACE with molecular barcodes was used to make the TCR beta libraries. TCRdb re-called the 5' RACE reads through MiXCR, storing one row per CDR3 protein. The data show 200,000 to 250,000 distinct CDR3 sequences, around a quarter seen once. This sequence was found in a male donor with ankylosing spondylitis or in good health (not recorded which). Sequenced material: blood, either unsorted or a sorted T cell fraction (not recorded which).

The CDR3 loop is CASSLAGTRNEQYF. The CDR3 DNA follows: TGTGCCAGCAGTTTAGCGGGGACTAGAAACGAGCAGTACTTC. This chain connects TRBV12-3 or TRBV12-4 to TRBJ2-7, with 8 bases lining up with TRBD2. The CDR3 has 14 residues. The J segment lost 5 bases and the V segment lost 0 bases, leaving 3 bases of the junction unmatched.